One and the same sample provided the 3 T cell receptor beta chains below, sequenced in a study of T cell responses to AZD1222 COVID-19 vaccine. The data were produced by immunoSEQ multiplex PCR, yet TCRdb's version contains in-frame clones alone and is incomplete. The top ten clones hold approximately 4.5% of a sample with tens of thousands of clones, more than 85% of them seen once. Sequencing used peripheral blood, obtained 28 days after the second AZD1222 dose. The origin of the receptors is an adult who received the AZD1222 COVID-19 vaccine.

This chain links TRBV27 with TRBJ2-7; perhaps TRBD2 as D (6 bases). The length of the CDR3 is 13 residues. The germline CDR1 and CDR2 sequences are MNHEY and SMNVEV (reference sequence). V lost 7 bases and J 6 bases, leaving 16 bases between the germline ends. CDR3 sequence (DNA): TGTGCCAGCATCCCTACGGTGGGGGGCGAGCAGTACTTC. This translates into CASIPTVGGEQYF.

The chain carries TRBV3-1 (or the pseudogene TRBV3-2) and TRBJ2-4; 8 positions match TRBD2. Losses at the gene ends were 4 bases for V and 9 bases for J; bases not matched to a gene: 5. The germline V gene has CDR1 LGHDT and CDR2 YNNKEL (reference sequence). The CDR3 runs 13 residues. CDR3 in amino acids: CASSRAGDSIQYF. The CDR3 DNA reads as TGTGCCAGCAGCCGAGCGGGGGACTCCATTCAGTACTTC.

The V gene is TRBV15, the J gene TRBJ2-1; no clear D gene. CDR3 length equals 15 residues. With 1 base removed from V and 8 bases from J, the gap between germline ends came to 15 bases. Germline-derived CDR1 and CDR2 are LNHNV and YYDKDF (reference sequence). The CDR3 coding sequence is TGTGCCACCAGCAGAGGTACTATCCCTGGAGATGAGCAGTTCTTC. Translation gives CATSRGTIPGDEQFF. The whole variable domain, remainder taken from reference TRBV15 and TRBJ2-1, is DAMVIQNPRYQVTQFGKPVTLSCSQTLNHNVMYWYQQKSSQAPKLLFHYYDKDFNNEADTPDNFQSRRPNTSFCFLDIRSPGLGDTAMYLCATSRGTIPGDEQFFGPGTRLTVL.